The 15 T cell receptor beta chains below were found in one sample sequenced in a study of siplizumab effects on memory and regulatory T cells (dated by TCRdb to the late 2010s). To prepare the library, the immunoSEQ multiplex PCR assay was applied. Not all clones reach the TCRdb copy of this immuneACCESS table, which keeps in-frame sequences only. Checked studies attribute under half of the gap to unresolved V genes and leave the rest unexplained. The table for this sample lists about 100,000 clones; about 94% of them were counted only once. The top ten constitute 1% to 1.5% of the sample. The source material was non-Treg CD4+ T cells sorted from blood. Read against the paper, the sample's cell subset or site label means: FACS-sorted unstimulated CD4+ non-regulatory T cells. The receptor source for this set is a human donor in good health.

The chain employs TRBV12-5 and TRBJ2-3; 7 bases align to TRBD1. Per the germline V gene, CDR1 is LGHNT and CDR2 is FRNRAP. This CDR3 spans 13 amino acids. V was pared by 6 bases and J by 4 bases, with 4 bases of the junction left unmatched. This CDR3 reads CASGKGAADTQYF. In DNA, the CDR3 is TGTGCTAGTGGCAAGGGGGCCGCAGATACGCAGTATTTT. Drawing the rest from reference TRBV12-5 and TRBJ2-3, the complete variable domain is DARVTQTPRHKVTEMGQEVTMRCQPILGHNTVFWYRQTMMQGLELLAYFRNRAPLDDSGMPKDRFSAEMPDATLATLKIQPSEPRDSAVYFCASGKGAADTQYFGPGTRLTVL.

As to this clone: At one of its ends the junction is not consistent with the germline gene, which may arise from a read error. The chain links TRBV28 to TRBJ1-1; no firm D call. Per the germline V gene, CDR1 is MDHEN and CDR2 is SYDVKM. The CDR3 totals 11 residues. This chain's CDR3 is CAGSPHTEAFF. CDR3 nucleotide sequence: TGTGCCGGCAGTCCGCACACTGAAGCTTTCTTT.

The chain uses TRBV19 and TRBJ2-7; TRBD1 agrees at 9 bases. The CDR3 runs to 15 residues. The trim removed 2 bases at V and 0 bases at J, leaving 2 bases unmatched. Germline assignment: CDR1 LNHDA and CDR2 SQIVND (reference sequence). The CDR3 spells CASSISTGGSYEQYF. DNA of the CDR3: TGTGCCAGTAGTATATCGACAGGGGGCTCCTACGAGCAGTACTTC.

This clone was found once. The chain has TRBV6-6 and TRBJ2-5; 8 bases line up with TRBD1. The J call could be wrong; TRBJ2-7 is a better fit for the DNA end. The CDR3 runs to 13 residues. Germline loops: CDR1 MNHNY, CDR2 SVGAGI (reference sequence). The CDR3 spells CASRHGQGYEQYF. For the CDR3, the DNA is TGTGCCAGCAGACACGGACAGGGCTACGAGCAGTACTTC.

The chain has TRBV7-9 and TRBJ1-1; TRBD1 matches at 9 bases. V lost 5 bases to trimming and J lost 0 bases; unmatched junction nucleotides: 4. The CDR3 totals 15 residues. Germline CDR1 SEHNR, CDR2 FQNEAQ (reference sequence). The CDR3 DNA reads as TGTGCCAGCAGCCCCGGGACAGGGTTGAACACTGAAGCTTTCTTT. Protein sequence: CASSPGTGLNTEAFF.

V usage is TRBV6-6 and J usage is TRBJ2-7; maybe TRBD1 (5 bases). From germline, CDR1 is MNHNY and CDR2 SVGAGI (reference sequence). The CDR3 contains 13 residues. Trimming shortened V by 2 bases and J by 4 bases, and 9 bases separated the two germline ends. CDR3: CASSYKGPYEQYF. The CDR3 region has the DNA TGTGCCAGCAGTTACAAGGGGCCGTACGAGCAGTACTTC.

The J gene is TRBJ2-7, the V gene TRBV30; D ambiguous. V gave up 4 bases and J gave up 2 bases, with 6 bases separating them. The CDR3 covers 11 residues. Germline CDR1 reads GTSNPN; CDR2 reads SVGIG (reference sequence). CDR3: CAWKQTYEQYF. CDR3 sequence (DNA): TGTGCCTGGAAACAGACCTACGAGCAGTACTTC.

V and J are TRBV10-3 and TRBJ2-3; 14 bases match TRBD2. This CDR3 is built from 15 residues. CDR1 ENHRY and CDR2 SYGVKD come from the germline V gene. The junction had 6 bases not matched to a gene; V was cut back by 7 bases and J by 6 bases. The CDR3 bases are TGTGCCATCAAGGGACTAGCGGGAGTCTCGGATACGCAGTATTTT. This gives the protein CAIKGLAGVSDTQYF.

V is TRBV7-9 and J is TRBJ2-3; 7 bases are a match to TRBD1. CDR1 is SEHNR, CDR2 FQNEAQ, per germline (reference sequence). V shed 1 base, J shed 3 bases, and the junction held 4 bases outside the gene matches. The CDR3 sequence is 15 residues long. DNA of the CDR3: TGTGCCAGCAGCTTAGGAGGGACAGCGACAGATACGCAGTATTTT. Protein sequence: CASSLGGTATDTQYF.

This sequence joins TRBV11-2 and TRBJ2-7, with 8 bases aligning to TRBD1. J lost 3 bases, V lost 5 bases, and 6 bases had no gene match. The CDR3 is 14 residues long. Germline V gives CDR1 SGHAT, CDR2 FQNNGV. CDR3 in DNA: TGTGCCAGCAGCCGACCCGGACAGGGCTACGAGCAGTACTTC. Translated, it gives CASSRPGQGYEQYF. Variable domain in full (rest from reference TRBV11-2 and TRBJ2-7): EAGVAQSPRYKIIEKRQSVAFWCNPISGHATLYWYQQILGQGPKLLIQFQNNGVVDDSQLPKDRFSAERLKGVDSTLKIQPAKLEDSAVYLCASSRPGQGYEQYFGPGTRLTVT.

The chain carries TRBV7-2 and TRBJ2-5; no definite D call. The CDR3 has 13 amino acids. Trimming removed 5 bases at V and 5 bases at J, with 12 bases between. Per the germline V gene, CDR1 is SGHTA and CDR2 is FQGNSA. The CDR3 spells CASSTRPRETQYF. The CDR3 nucleotides are TGTGCCAGCAGCACCCGACCACGGGAGACCCAGTACTTC.

On this clone: One end of the junction is discordant with germline, which a read error may explain. The J gene is TRBJ1-1, the V gene TRBV7-9, with 7 positions matching TRBD1. The CDR3 has 15 amino acids. Per the germline V gene, CDR1 is SEHNR and CDR2 is FQNEAQ (reference sequence). For the CDR3, the DNA is TGTGCCAGCAGCTTAGCTACAGGGGTGAAAACTGAAGCTTTCTTT. The encoded protein is CASSLATGVKTEAFF.

This rearrangement joins TRBV7-6 to TRBJ2-3; 7 bases are a match to TRBD2. Germline-derived CDR1 and CDR2 are SGHVS and FNYEAQ. V dropped 4 bases and J dropped 2; count of bases not matched to a gene: 9. This CDR3 is built from 16 residues. This chain's CDR3 is CASSWVRGENTDTQYF. The CDR3 DNA sequence: TGTGCCAGCAGCTGGGTTCGGGGGGAGAACACAGATACGCAGTATTTT.

This clone was counted a single time. The rearrangement uses TRBV18 and TRBJ1-3, with no clear D. CDR3 length: 13 amino acids. Trimming pared 4 bases from V and 4 bases from J, leaving 8 bases between. Germline CDR1 is KGHSH and CDR2 is LQKENI. CDR3 in DNA: TGTGCCAGCTCACAAGGGAGCGGAAACACCATATATTTT. Translated: CASSQGSGNTIYF.

This clone turned up a few times. V gene TRBV5-6 combines with J gene TRBJ1-2, with 7 bases lining up with TRBD1. This CDR3 spans 13 amino acids. Per the germline V gene, CDR1 is SGHDT and CDR2 is YYEEEE. The junction had 6 bases not matched to a gene; V was cut back by 4 bases and J by 6 bases. The CDR3 here is CASSVGTGDGYTF. The DNA for the CDR3 is TGTGCCAGCAGCGTAGGAACAGGGGATGGCTACACCTTC.